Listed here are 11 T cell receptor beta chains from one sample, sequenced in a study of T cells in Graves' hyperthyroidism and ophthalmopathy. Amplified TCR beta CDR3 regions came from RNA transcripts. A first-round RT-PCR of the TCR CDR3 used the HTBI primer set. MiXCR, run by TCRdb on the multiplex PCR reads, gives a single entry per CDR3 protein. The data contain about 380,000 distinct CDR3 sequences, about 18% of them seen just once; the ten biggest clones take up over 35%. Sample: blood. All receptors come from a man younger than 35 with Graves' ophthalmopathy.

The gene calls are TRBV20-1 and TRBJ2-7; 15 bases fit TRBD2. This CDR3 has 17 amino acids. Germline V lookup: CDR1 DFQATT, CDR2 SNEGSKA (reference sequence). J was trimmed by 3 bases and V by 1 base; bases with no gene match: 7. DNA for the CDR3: TGCAGTGCTAGAGCCCGGACTAGCGGGGGGGCTAACTACGAGCAGTACTTC. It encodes CSARARTSGGANYEQYF.

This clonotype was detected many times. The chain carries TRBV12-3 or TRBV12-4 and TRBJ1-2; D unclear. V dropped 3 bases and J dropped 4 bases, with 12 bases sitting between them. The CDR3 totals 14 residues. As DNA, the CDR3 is TGTGCCAGCAGTTTGGTTGGACTGAGCTATGGCTACACCTTC. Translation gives CASSLVGLSYGYTF.

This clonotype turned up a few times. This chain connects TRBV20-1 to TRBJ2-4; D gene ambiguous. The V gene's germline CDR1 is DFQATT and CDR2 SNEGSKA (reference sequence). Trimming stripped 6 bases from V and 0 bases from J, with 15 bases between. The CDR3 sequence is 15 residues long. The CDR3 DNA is TGCAGTGCCCCGGCCCGGATTCTAGCCAAAAACATTCAGTACTTC. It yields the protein CSAPARILAKNIQYF.

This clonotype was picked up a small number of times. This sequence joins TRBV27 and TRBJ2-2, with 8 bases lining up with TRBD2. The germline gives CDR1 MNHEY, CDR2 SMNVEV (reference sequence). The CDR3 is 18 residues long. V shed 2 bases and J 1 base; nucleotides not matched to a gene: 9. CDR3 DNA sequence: TGTGCCAGCAGTTTACTGGCGGGGGGTCTTTTGAACACCGGGGAGCTGTTTTTT. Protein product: CASSLLAGGLLNTGELFF.

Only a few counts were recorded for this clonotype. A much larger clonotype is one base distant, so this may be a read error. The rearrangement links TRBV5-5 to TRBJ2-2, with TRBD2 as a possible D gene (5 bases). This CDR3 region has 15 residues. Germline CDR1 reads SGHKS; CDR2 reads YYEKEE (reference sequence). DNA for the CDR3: TGTGCCAGCAGCTTTCGACGAGGGAGCACCTGGGAGCTGTTTTTT. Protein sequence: CASSFRRGSTWELFF.

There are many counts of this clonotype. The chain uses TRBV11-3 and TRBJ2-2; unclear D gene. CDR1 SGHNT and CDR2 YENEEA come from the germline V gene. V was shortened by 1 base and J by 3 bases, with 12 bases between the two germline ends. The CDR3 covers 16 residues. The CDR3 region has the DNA TGTGCCAGCAGCTTAGGGCCCGGAAACTACACCGGGGAGCTGTTTTTT. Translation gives CASSLGPGNYTGELFF.

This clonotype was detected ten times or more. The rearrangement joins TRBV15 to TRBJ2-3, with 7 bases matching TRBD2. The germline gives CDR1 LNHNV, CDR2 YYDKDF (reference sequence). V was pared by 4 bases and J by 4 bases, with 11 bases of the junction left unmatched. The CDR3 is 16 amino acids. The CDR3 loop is CATSIRLAAPADTQYF. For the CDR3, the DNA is TGTGCCACCAGCATCCGCCTAGCGGCCCCGGCAGATACGCAGTATTTT.

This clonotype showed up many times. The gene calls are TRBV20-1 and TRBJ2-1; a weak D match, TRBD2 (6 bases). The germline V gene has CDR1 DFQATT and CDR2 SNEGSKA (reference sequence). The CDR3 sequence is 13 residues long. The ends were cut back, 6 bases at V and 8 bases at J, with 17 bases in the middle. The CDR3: CSAQVGPGDEQFF. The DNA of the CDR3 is TGCAGTGCCCAGGTGGGACCGGGGGATGAGCAGTTCTTC.

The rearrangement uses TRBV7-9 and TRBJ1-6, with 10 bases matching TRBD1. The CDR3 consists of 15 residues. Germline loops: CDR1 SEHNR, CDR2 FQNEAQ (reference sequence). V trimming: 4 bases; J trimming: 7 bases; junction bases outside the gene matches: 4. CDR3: CASSSRTGGNSPLHF. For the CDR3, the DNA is TGTGCCAGCAGCTCTCGGACAGGGGGGAATTCACCCCTCCACTTT.

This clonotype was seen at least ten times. In DNA, the CDR3 is TGTGCCACCAGCGCGGGGCCCAGCTCCTACAATGAGCAGTTCTTC. Translation: CATSAGPSSYNEQFF. This chain joins TRBV24-1 and TRBJ2-1, with D tentatively TRBD2 (6 bases). Trimming shortened V by 7 bases and J by 0 bases, and 12 bases separated the two germline ends. Germline V gives CDR1 KGHDR, CDR2 SFDVKD. The CDR3 contains 15 residues.

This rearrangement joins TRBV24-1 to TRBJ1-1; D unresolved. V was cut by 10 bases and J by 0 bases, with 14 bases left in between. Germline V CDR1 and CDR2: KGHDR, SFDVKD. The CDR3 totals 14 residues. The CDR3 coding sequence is TGTGCCACTATGAGCTCGCAGATGAACACTGAAGCTTTCTTT. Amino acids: CATMSSQMNTEAFF.